This note documents a single TCR beta chain sequence. The antigen remains unidentified. These data originate in a study of T cell responses to AZD1222 COVID-19 vaccine. Study observations and caveats: Dominant at 160-218 and 743-854, vaccine-associated CD4 TCRs also spanned spike. Nearly half of the spike-specific TCRs reportedly recognize variant regions that carry no mutations. Donors, mostly white British, included more females; clonal diversity was possibly underestimated.

CDR1 and CDR2 (germline): MDHEN, SYDVKM. V dropped 10 bases and J dropped 2; count of bases not matched to a gene: 5. The CDR3 covers 14 residues. The table came from immunoSEQ multiplex PCR; TCRdb's copy has only in-frame clones and leaves some out. Its table lists about 140,000 clones. The chain links TRBV28 to TRBJ2-6; 7 bases align to TRBD2. Sequenced: peripheral blood. The TCR was taken from an adult in good health. CDR3 sequence reads: CATRGDAGANVLTF. CDR3 coding DNA: TGTGCCACCCGGGGGGACGCTGGGGCCAACGTCCTGACTTTC.